This T cell receptor beta chain comes out of a study of cytomegalovirus exposure and HLA in healthy donors. Study-wide results and caveats: Later, an analysis found that common viral pathogens appeared to be linked with several of the most significant clusters.

Note on this clone: What it binds is not known.

Primers for the PCR totalled 60 Vbeta and 13 Jbeta. Sequencing was performed with immunoSEQ multiplex PCR; in TCRdb, only in-frame clones are kept and a portion is missing. The sample contains 85,000 to 130,000 clones, 60% to 80% of which appear only once. This CDR3 comprises 16 residues. From germline, CDR1 is SGHRS and CDR2 YFSETQ. V shed 3 bases, J shed 2 bases, and the junction held 9 bases outside the gene matches. The rearrangement links TRBV5-1 to TRBJ2-3, with TRBD2 matching 7 bases. The source is a man in his sixties in good health and CMV-seropositive. Material: PBMCs. CDR3 loop: CASSSGLVLVTDTQYF. The CDR3 DNA follows: TGCGCCAGCAGCTCCGGACTAGTCCTGGTCACAGATACGCAGTATTTT.